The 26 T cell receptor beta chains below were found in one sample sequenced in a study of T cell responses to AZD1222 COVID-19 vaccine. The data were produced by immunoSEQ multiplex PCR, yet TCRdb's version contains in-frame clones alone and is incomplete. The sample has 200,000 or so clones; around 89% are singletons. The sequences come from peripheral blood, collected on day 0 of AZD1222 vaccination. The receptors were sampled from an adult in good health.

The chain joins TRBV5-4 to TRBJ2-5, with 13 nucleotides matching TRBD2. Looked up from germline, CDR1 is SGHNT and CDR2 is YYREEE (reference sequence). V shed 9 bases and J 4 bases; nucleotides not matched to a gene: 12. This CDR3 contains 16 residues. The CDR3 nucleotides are TGTGCCACTAGGGGGACTAGCGGGATAGGGGGAGAGACCCAGTACTTC. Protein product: CATRGTSGIGGETQYF.

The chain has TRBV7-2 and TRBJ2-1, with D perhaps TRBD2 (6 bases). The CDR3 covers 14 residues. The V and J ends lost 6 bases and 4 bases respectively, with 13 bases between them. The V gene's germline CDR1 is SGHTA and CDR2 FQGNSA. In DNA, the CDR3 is TGTGCCAGCAGAAAGGGACTGTTATACAATGAGCAGTTCTTC. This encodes CASRKGLLYNEQFF. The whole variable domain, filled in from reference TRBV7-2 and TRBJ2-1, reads GAGVSQSPSNKVTEKGKDVELRCDPISGHTALYWYRQSLGQGLEFLIYFQGNSAPDKSGLPSDRFSAERTGGSVSTLTIQRTQQEDSAVYLCASRKGLLYNEQFFGPGTRLTVL.

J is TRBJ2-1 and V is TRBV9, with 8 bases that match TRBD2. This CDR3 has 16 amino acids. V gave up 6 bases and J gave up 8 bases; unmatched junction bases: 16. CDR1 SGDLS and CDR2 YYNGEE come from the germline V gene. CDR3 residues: CASTSGSPSGFYEQFF. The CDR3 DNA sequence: TGTGCCAGCACCTCCGGTAGTCCTAGCGGGTTCTATGAGCAGTTCTTC.

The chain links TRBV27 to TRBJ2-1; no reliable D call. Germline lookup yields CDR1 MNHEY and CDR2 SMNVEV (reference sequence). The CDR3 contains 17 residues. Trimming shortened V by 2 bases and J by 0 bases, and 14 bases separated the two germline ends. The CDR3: CASSLGSGRSSYNEQFF. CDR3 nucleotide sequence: TGTGCCAGCAGTTTAGGGTCCGGCAGGAGCTCCTACAATGAGCAGTTCTTC.

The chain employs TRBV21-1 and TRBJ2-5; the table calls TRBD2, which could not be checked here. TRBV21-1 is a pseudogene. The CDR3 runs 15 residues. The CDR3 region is CASIRASGIQETQYF. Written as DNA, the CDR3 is TGTGCCAGCATCCGGGCTAGCGGGATCCAAGAGACCCAGTACTTC.

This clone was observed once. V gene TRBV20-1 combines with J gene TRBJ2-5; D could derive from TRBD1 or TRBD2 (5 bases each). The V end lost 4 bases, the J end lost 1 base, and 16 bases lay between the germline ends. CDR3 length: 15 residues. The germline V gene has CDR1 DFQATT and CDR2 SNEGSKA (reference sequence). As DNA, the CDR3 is TGCAGTGCTAATGAAGTTGTCGGGGCCCAAGAGACCCAGTACTTC. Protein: CSANEVVGAQETQYF.

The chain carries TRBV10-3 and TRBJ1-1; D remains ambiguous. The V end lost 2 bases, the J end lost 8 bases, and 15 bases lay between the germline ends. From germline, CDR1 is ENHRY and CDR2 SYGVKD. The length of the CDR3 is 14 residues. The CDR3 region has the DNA TGTGCCATCAGTGAGCCCCGGTTTGAGGCCGAAGCTTTCTTT. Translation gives CAISEPRFEAEAFF.

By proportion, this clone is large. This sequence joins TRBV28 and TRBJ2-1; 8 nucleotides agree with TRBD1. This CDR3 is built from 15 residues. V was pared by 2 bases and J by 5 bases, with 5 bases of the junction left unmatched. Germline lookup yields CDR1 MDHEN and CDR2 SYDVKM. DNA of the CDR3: TGTGCCAGCAGTTTAGGGCAGGGGGCGGACAATGAGCAGTTCTTC. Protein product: CASSLGQGADNEQFF.

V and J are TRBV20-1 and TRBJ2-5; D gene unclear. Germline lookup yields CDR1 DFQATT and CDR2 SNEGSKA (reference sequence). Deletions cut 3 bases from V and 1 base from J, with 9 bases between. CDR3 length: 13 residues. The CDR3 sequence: CSASIGPQETQYF. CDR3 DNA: TGCAGTGCTAGTATCGGACCCCAAGAGACCCAGTACTTC.

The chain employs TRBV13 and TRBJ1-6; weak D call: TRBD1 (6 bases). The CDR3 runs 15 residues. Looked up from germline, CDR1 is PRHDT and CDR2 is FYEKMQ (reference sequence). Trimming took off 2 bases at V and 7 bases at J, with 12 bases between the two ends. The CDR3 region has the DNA TGTGCCAGCAGCTTAACACAGGGTAGAAATTCACCCCTCCACTTT. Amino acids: CASSLTQGRNSPLHF.

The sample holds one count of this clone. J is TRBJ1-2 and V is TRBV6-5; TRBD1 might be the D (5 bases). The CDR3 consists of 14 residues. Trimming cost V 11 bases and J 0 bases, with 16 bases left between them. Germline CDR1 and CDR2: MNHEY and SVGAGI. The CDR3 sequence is CAGGQGPTNYGYTF. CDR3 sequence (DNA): TGTGCCGGAGGTCAGGGCCCTACTAACTATGGCTACACCTTC.

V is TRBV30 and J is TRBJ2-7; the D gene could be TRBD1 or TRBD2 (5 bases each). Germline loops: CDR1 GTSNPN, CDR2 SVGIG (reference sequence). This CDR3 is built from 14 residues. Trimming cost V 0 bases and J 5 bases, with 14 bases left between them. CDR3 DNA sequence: TGTGCCTGGAGTGTTCGGGCAGGGACCCACGAGCAGTACTTC. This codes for CAWSVRAGTHEQYF.

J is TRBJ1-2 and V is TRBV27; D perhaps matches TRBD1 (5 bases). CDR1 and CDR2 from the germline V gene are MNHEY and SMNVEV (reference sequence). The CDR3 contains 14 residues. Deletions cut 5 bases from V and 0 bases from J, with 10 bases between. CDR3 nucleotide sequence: TGTGCCAGCAGTCTGGGGCCACCTAACTATGGCTACACCTTC. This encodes CASSLGPPNYGYTF.

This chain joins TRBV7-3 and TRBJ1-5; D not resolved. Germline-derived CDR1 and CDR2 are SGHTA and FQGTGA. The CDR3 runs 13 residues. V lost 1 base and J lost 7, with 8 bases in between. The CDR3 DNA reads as TGTGCCAGCAGCTTAATGCCTGGACAGCCCCAGCATTTT. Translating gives CASSLMPGQPQHF.

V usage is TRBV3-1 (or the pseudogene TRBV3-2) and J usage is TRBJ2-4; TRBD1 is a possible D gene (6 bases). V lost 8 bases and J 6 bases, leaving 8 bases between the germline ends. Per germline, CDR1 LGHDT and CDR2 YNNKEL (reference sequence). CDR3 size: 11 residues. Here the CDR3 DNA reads TGTGCCAGCCAAGGGGGAAACATTCAGTACTTC. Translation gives CASQGGNIQYF.

The CDR3 DNA is TGTGCCAGCAGCTCCGAGCAGACAGGGGGCAAAGAGACCCAGTACTTC. Protein: CASSSEQTGGKETQYF. The V call is TRBV5-4, the J call TRBJ2-5, with TRBD1 matching 10 bases. The ends lost 3 bases at V and 3 bases at J; junction bases unmatched: 8. Germline values: CDR1 SGHNT, CDR2 YYREEE (reference sequence). This CDR3 has 16 residues.

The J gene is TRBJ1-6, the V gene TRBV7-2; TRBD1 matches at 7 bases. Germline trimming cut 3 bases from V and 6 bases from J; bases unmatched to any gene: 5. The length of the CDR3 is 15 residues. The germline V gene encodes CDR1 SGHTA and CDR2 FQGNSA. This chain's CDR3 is CASSFHRGRNSPLHF. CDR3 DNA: TGTGCCAGCAGCTTCCACAGGGGACGTAATTCACCCCTCCACTTT. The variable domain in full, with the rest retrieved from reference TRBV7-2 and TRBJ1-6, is GAGVSQSPSNKVTEKGKDVELRCDPISGHTALYWYRQSLGQGLEFLIYFQGNSAPDKSGLPSDRFSAERTGGSVSTLTIQRTQQEDSAVYLCASSFHRGRNSPLHFGNGTRLTVT.

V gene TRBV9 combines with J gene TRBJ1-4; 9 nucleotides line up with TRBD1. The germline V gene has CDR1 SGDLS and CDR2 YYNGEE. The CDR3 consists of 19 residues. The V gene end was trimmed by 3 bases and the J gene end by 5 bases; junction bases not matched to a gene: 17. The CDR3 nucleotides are TGTGCCAGCAGCGCAGGGTGGACCGGGACAGGGCGCCTGAATGAAAAACTGTTTTTT. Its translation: CASSAGWTGTGRLNEKLFF.

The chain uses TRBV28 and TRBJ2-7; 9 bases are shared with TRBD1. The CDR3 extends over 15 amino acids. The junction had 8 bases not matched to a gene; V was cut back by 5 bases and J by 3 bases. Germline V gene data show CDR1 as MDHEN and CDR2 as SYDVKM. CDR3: CASSPPRTGVYEQYF. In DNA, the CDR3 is TGTGCCAGCAGTCCCCCACGGACAGGGGTCTACGAGCAGTACTTC.

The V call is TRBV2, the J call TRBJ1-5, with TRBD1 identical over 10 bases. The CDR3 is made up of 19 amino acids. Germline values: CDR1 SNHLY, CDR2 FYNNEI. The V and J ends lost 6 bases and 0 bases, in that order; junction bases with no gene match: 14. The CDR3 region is CASRARPGQGRGSNQPQHF. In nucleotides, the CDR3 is TGTGCCAGCAGGGCGCGACCGGGACAGGGGAGGGGTAGCAATCAGCCCCAGCATTTT.

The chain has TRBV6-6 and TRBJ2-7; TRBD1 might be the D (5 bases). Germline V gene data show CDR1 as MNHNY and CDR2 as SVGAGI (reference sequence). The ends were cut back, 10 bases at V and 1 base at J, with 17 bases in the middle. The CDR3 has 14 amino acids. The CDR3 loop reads CATSPQTVSYEQYF. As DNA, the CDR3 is TGTGCCACCTCACCTCAGACAGTTTCCTACGAGCAGTACTTC.

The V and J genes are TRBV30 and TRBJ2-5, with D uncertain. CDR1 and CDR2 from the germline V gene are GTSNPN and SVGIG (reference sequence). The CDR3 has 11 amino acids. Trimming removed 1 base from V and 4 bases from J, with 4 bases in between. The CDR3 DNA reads TGTGCCTGGAGTGATGCAGAGACCCAGTACTTC. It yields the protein CAWSDAETQYF.

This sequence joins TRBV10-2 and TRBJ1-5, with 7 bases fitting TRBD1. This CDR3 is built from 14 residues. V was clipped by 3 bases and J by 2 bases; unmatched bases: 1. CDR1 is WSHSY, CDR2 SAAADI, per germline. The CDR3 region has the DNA TGCGCCAGCAGTGACGGACAGGGCAATCAGCCCCAGCATTTT. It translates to CASSDGQGNQPQHF.

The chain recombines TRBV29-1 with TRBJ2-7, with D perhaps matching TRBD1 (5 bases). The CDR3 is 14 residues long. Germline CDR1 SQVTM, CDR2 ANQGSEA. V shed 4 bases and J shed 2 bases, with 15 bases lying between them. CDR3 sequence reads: CSVGKNTGPYEQYF. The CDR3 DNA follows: TGCAGCGTTGGGAAAAATACAGGTCCCTACGAGCAGTACTTC.

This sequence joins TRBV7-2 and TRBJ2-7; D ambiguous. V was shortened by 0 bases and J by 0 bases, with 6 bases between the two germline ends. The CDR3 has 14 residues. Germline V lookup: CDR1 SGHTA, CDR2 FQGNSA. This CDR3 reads CASSLAVNSYEQYF. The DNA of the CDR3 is TGTGCCAGCAGCTTAGCCGTAAACTCCTACGAGCAGTACTTC. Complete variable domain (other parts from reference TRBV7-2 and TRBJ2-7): GAGVSQSPSNKVTEKGKDVELRCDPISGHTALYWYRQSLGQGLEFLIYFQGNSAPDKSGLPSDRFSAERTGGSVSTLTIQRTQQEDSAVYLCASSLAVNSYEQYFGPGTRLTVT.

The CDR3 loop is CASSLAGQGGNEKLFF. The CDR3 region has the DNA TGCGCCAGCAGCTTGGCGGGACAGGGCGGTAATGAAAAACTGTTTTTT. The chain combines TRBV5-1 with TRBJ1-4, with TRBD1 matching over 9 bases. CDR1 and CDR2 from the germline V gene are SGHRS and YFSETQ. Unmatched junction bases numbered 4, after V lost 0 bases and J lost 4 bases. This CDR3 region has 16 residues. Supplemented by reference TRBV5-1 and TRBJ1-4, the full variable domain reads KAGVTQTPRYLIKTRGQQVTLSCSPISGHRSVSWYQQTPGQGLQFLFEYFSETQRNKGNFPGRFSGRQFSNSRSEMNVSTLELGDSALYLCASSLAGQGGNEKLFFGSGTQLSVL.